The clone carrying this T cell receptor beta chain was seen only a few times. Under the authors' procedure: For nucleated cells, counts were estimated from reference gene primer amplification. Libraries were prepared by immunoSEQ multiplex PCR; TCRdb keeps only in-frame clonotypes and omits some of them. V and J calls and clone size are copied from that table; D and trimming were computed from the DNA. The sample includes some 160,000 clones, roughly 90% of them seen just once. This CDR3 is built from 11 residues. Germline values: CDR1 LNHDA, CDR2 SQIVND (reference sequence). With 6 bases removed from V and 8 bases from J, the gap between germline ends came to 10 bases. The data stem from a study of blood T cell repertoires in COVID-19. Study context: In each case, the material was cDNA or gDNA derived from T cells, B-cell-depleted T cells, or PBMCs.

The chain links TRBV19 to TRBJ1-1; D possibly corresponds to TRBD1 (5 bases). This TCR was sampled from a man in his 60s with acute or convalescent COVID-19. The material sequenced was peripheral blood. CDR3 bases: TGTGCCAGTAGCCCCGGACAAGAAGCTTTCTTT. Translation: CASSPGQEAFF.